The following is a TCR beta chain sequence with its context. Its recognized antigen is unknown. No much larger clonotype is one base removed from it; base qualities were not supplied. This sample was taken from a study of vaccination effects on CD4 cells after COVID-19 (dated by TCRdb to between 2021 and 2022). Study-level background: Each participant got two doses of an mRNA SARS-CoV-2 vaccine, either BNT162b2 or mRNA-1273. A total of ten to eleven COVID-19 convalescent patients and a few SARS-CoV-2-naive healthy vaccine recipients were included in the full study. SARS-CoV-2 spike-specific CD4+ TCR repertoires were compared before and after mRNA vaccination in COVID-19 convalescent patients and in infection-naive vaccine recipients. The Oncomine TCR Beta short-read assay on an Illumina iSeq 100 was used to sequence cultures from other donors in the study.

In the ViraFEST assay, PBMC were stimulated with viral peptide pools, and TCR sequencing was then used to find antigen-specific CD4+ T cell clonotypes based on their expansion. After less than 13 days of culture, CD4+ T cells were isolated with the EasySep CD4+ T cell isolation kit. The absence of prior SARS-CoV-2 infection in healthy vaccine recipients was confirmed by negative nucleocapsid antibodies before and after vaccination. Around 2.1 million PBMC per well were cultured with 9 to 10 ug/ml peptides in IMDM containing 5% human AB serum, about 9 IU/ml IL-2 and gentamicin. Half of the culture medium was replaced with fresh IL-2-containing medium on days 3 and 7. Each peptide stimulation condition was cultured in triplicate wells unless otherwise noted. Using Ficoll-Paque Plus gradient centrifugation, PBMC were separated from whole blood and then either used fresh or cryopreserved at -140C. The spike proteins of SARS-CoV-2 and of the common cold coronaviruses HCoV-NL63, HCoV-OC43 and HCoV-229E were spanned by overlapping peptide pools. Genomic DNA was extracted from cultured CD4+ T cells with the QIAamp micro DNA kit.

To prepare the library, the immunoSEQ multiplex PCR assay was applied. DNA from the cultured and isolated CD4+ T cells underwent TCR beta CDR3 sequencing. Turning to the authors' computational methods: Non-productive TCR sequences were removed and reads were trimmed to the CDR3 region, keeping CDR3s of at least 7 amino acids. Antigen-specific clonotypes were identified using the MANAFEST web app by comparison of expansion in peptide wells against reference cultures. For clones to be considered positive, expansion at FDR<0.05 versus reference and all other wells, an odds ratio above 5, and a frequency above 0.1% in two replicate wells were required. Cross-reactive clonotypes were defined as significantly expanded in SARS-CoV-2 spike wells and in at least one common cold coronavirus spike condition. Levenshtein distance calculated with the stringdist R package was used to assess CDR3 similarity, and unrooted trees were constructed with ape in R 3.6.1. TCRdb limited this immuneACCESS table to in-frame rearrangements with V and J called. A share of clones is missing; checked studies link under half to unresolved V genes, and the rest is unexplained. The V and J calls and clone size are taken from that table; D and trimming were inferred from the DNA. Across this sample there are tens of thousands of clones, with about 73% seen only once. The ten top clones hold approximately 12% of the sample.

Overall study results and their limits: Limitations of the study were the small number of convalescent patients and the absence of early post-infection timepoints. Among healthy vaccine recipients, nearly all vaccine-induced clones were SARS-CoV-2 mono-reactive, and only 1 of 255 was cross-reactive with common cold coronaviruses. At late post-vaccination timepoints, both infection-induced and vaccine-induced clones showed marked clonal contraction, consistent with waning T cell responses.

Sequences SGHRS (CDR1) and YFSETQ (CDR2) are obtained from the germline V gene. After removal of 4 bases from V and 7 bases from J, the junction retains 8 bases not matched to a gene. The CDR3 starts with the cysteine, ends with the phenylalanine, and has 14 residues. The read is trimmed to its CDR3 DNA, 42 bases read in frame from base 1. The origin of this receptor is a human donor who received a COVID-19 vaccine. Rearrangement joined TRBV5-1 to TRBJ2-7; 10 bases in the junction line up with TRBD1. The specimen was CD4+ T cells from PBMCs cultured with HCoV-229E spike peptides, collected before COVID-19 vaccination. The label giving this sample's cell subset or site can be read as: HCoV-229E spike overlapping peptide pool stimulation. The CDR3 region has the sequence CASSAGTGVGEQYF. The nucleotide sequence is given as TGCGCCAGCAGCGCGGGGACAGGGGTTGGGGAGCAGTACTTC.